This TCR beta chain comes out of a study of cytomegalovirus exposure and HLA in healthy donors. A note on this clone: What it binds is not known.

Study outcomes and limitations: Reported performance of the classifier showed diagnosis of cytomegalovirus status with high specificity and sensitivity. Most TCR sequences were rare, but some public TCRs occurred in many donors. Among the CMV-associated chains, a few were confirmed in vitro as specific for CMV antigens. TCR clusters originating in the first cohort tended to co-occur in the approximately 130 validation repertoires, according to a later analysis.

The assay was immunoSEQ multiplex PCR, and TCRdb's table has in-frame clones only and misses some. The top ten clones hold over 9% of a sample with 150,000 to 200,000 clones, about nine tenths of them seen once. The CDR3 loop spans 12 amino acids. The germline V gene has CDR1 SQVTM and CDR2 ANQGSEA. V lost 6 bases, J lost 8 bases, and 16 bases lay in between. The J gene is TRBJ1-2, the V gene TRBV29-1; maybe TRBD1 (5 bases). Sequenced: PBMCs. This TCR was recovered from a woman between 18 and 30 years old in good health and CMV-seropositive. CDR3 region: CSVGTDASGYTF. CDR3 coding DNA: TGCAGCGTAGGGACTGATGCTTCGGGCTACACCTTC. Based on the CDR3 plus reference TRBV29-1 and TRBJ1-2, the full variable domain is SAVISQKPSRDICQRGTSLTIQCQVDSQVTMMFWYRQQPGQSLTLIATANQGSEATYESGFVIDKFPISRPNLTFSTLTVSNMSPEDSSIYLCSVGTDASGYTFGSGTRLTVV.